This T cell receptor (beta chain) was sequenced for a study of blood T cell repertoires in COVID-19. Across the study: Spain, Italy and the United States supplied samples that represented acute and convalescent COVID-19.

V lost 1 base to trimming and J lost 7 bases; unmatched junction nucleotides: 7. There are 15 residues in the CDR3. Germline-derived CDR1 and CDR2 are SGHAT and FQNNGV. As processed by the authors: Reference gene primer amplification gave estimated nucleated cell counts. Libraries were prepared by immunoSEQ multiplex PCR; TCRdb keeps only in-frame clonotypes and omits some of them. V, J and clone size are taken as reported in that table, and D and trimming were inferred from the DNA itself. The sample has hundreds of thousands of clones, 88% seen once. Sequencing used peripheral blood. The clonotype comes from a man of 80 years or more with acute or convalescent COVID-19. The rearrangement joins TRBV11-2 to TRBJ1-5; 7 nucleotides match TRBD1. CDR3 protein: CASSLGTGNEQPQHF. The CDR3 DNA reads TGTGCCAGCAGCTTAGGGACAGGAAACGAACAGCCCCAGCATTTT.